The rows below give T cell receptor beta chains drawn from one sample of a study of blood T cell repertoires in COVID-19. The repertoire was sequenced with immunoSEQ multiplex PCR; TCRdb's copy has only in-frame clones and lacks some. The profile covers more than 85,000 clones, with around 74% appearing a single time and 15% to 20% taken by the ten largest. The sample taken for sequencing was peripheral blood. The receptors here all came from a woman in her seventies with acute or convalescent COVID-19. CDR3s include the opening cysteine and the closing phenylalanine or tryptophan.

v_gene,CDR3aa
TRBV19,CASSISREGNQPQHF
TRBV6-1,CASSQGQGGGEQYF
TRBV3-1/TRBV3-2,CASSQDRGLGTQYF
TRBV5-3,CARSRTSGEDTQYF
TRBV7-6,CASSLVGLQETQYF
TRBV29-1,CSVTSGGIGTDTQYF
TRBV29-1,CSVEWTGGADYGYTF
TRBV6-5,CASIVQGAGNTIYF
TRBV4-1,CASSKEQGPTPQHF
TRBV2,CASSETGRGAYNEQFF
TRBV11-3,CASSGGGPADTQYF
TRBV10-3,CAISGSGTGYEQYF
TRBV30,CAWSAGARFTGELFF
TRBV11-2,CASSRSRAGTEAFF
TRBV30,CASTSGAYSYEQYF
TRBV27,CASRGQGERQPQHF
TRBV29-1,CSVRSQGRKAFF
TRBV19,CASRAGLNTDTQYF
TRBV13,CASSFRSGVVTDTQYF
TRBV18,CASSPGGGETQYF
TRBV19,CASSIAGATNEKLFF
TRBV25-1,CASSDTAGFGAEAFF
TRBV19,CASSINTQTSARSGANVLTF
TRBV18,CVSSPLTSDTDTQYF
TRBV29-1,CSVLAQATGGIHGGYTF
TRBV28,CASSLGGALAKNIQYF
TRBV11-2,CASSLGLAGAGVNNEQFF
TRBV9,CASSVGTGGDQPQHF
TRBV28,CASMQRNYGYTF
TRBV7-2,CASSLAAGGGLTDTQYF
TRBV19,CASSIRTSGNLAKNIQYF
TRBV28,CATVSYNEQFF
TRBV11-2,CASSQEDGISYEQYF
TRBV6-2/TRBV6-3,CASSSLRVSYEQYF
TRBV9,CASSVGAGGFEQFF